This passage covers 30 T cell receptor beta chains from one sample sequenced in a study of cytomegalovirus exposure and HLA in healthy donors. With 60 Vbeta and 13 Jbeta primers, the PCR was carried out. The data were produced by immunoSEQ multiplex PCR, yet TCRdb's version contains in-frame clones alone and is incomplete. Seen here are 100,000 or so clones, around 82% observed once, and the top ten hold nearly 3.5%. The material sequenced was PBMCs. The receptor set was obtained from a man aged 30 to 45 in good health and CMV-seropositive.

This chain joins TRBV28 and TRBJ2-1; TRBD2 matches 7 bases. The germline CDR1 and CDR2 sequences are MDHEN and SYDVKM. There are 17 residues in the CDR3. V trimming: 2 bases; J trimming: 8 bases; junction bases outside the gene matches: 15. CDR3 DNA: TGTGCCAGCAGTTTAGGACCCGGGACTAATACGTGGGATGAGCAGTTCTTC. Translation: CASSLGPGTNTWDEQFF. The whole variable domain, remainder taken from reference TRBV28 and TRBJ2-1, is DVKVTQSSRYLVKRTGEKVFLECVQDMDHENMFWYRQDPGLGLRLIYFSYDVKMKEKGDIPEGYSVSREKKERFSLILESASTNQTSMYLCASSLGPGTNTWDEQFFGPGTRLTVL.

This clone has more than one count but fewer than ten. The CDR3 loop is CASTPGAEGNYGYTF. CDR3 DNA sequence: TGCGCCAGCACCCCAGGGGCCGAGGGGAACTATGGCTACACCTTC. The rearrangement joins TRBV4-3 to TRBJ1-2, with D perhaps TRBD1 (6 bases). CDR3 length equals 15 residues. The germline V and J ends were trimmed by 7 bases and 2 bases, with 17 bases remaining between them. Germline values: CDR1 LGHNA, CDR2 YSLEER.

The chain uses TRBV9 and TRBJ2-1; 9 nucleotides match TRBD2. CDR3 length equals 15 residues. The J segment lost 7 bases and the V segment lost 1 base, leaving 6 bases of the junction unmatched. Germline CDR1 SGDLS, CDR2 YYNGEE. The CDR3 sequence: CASSVRISGRNEQFF. In DNA, the CDR3 is TGTGCCAGCAGCGTACGGATTAGCGGGAGAAATGAGCAGTTCTTC.

This clone appeared once. The rearrangement links TRBV18 to TRBJ2-7, with 7 bases that match TRBD1. This CDR3 is 14 amino acids long. Losses at the gene ends were 3 bases for V and 4 bases for J; bases not matched to a gene: 6. In germline, CDR1 is KGHSH, CDR2 LQKENI. CDR3 in amino acids: CASSPGTALYEQYF. In DNA form, the CDR3 reads TGTGCCAGCTCACCCGGGACAGCATTATACGAGCAGTACTTC.

The V gene is TRBV7-6, the J gene TRBJ2-5, with TRBD1 matching 8 bases. Looked up from germline, CDR1 is SGHVS and CDR2 is FNYEAQ. V lost 3 bases to trimming and J lost 4 bases; unmatched junction nucleotides: 4. The length of the CDR3 is 14 residues. CDR3 in DNA: TGTGCCAGCAGCTTTACAGGGGGAGGAGAGACCCAGTACTTC. This translates into CASSFTGGGETQYF.

This clone was counted between two and nine times. The gene calls are TRBV14 and TRBJ1-1; 7 bases align to TRBD1. Germline V CDR1 and CDR2: SGHDN, FVKESK. V gave up 3 bases and J gave up 7 bases; unmatched junction bases: 8. This CDR3 is built from 14 residues. Here the CDR3 reads CASSHNWGDSEAFF. Written as DNA, the CDR3 is TGTGCCAGCAGCCATAATTGGGGGGACAGTGAAGCTTTCTTT. Complete variable domain (other parts from reference TRBV14 and TRBJ1-1): EAGVTQFPSHSVIEKGQTVTLRCDPISGHDNLYWYRRVMGKEIKFLLHFVKESKQDESGMPNNRFLAERTGGTYSTLKVQPAELEDSGVYFCASSHNWGDSEAFFGQGTRLTVV.

The V call is TRBV29-1, the J call TRBJ2-1; 7 bases fit TRBD2. This CDR3 has 15 residues. CDR1 SQVTM and CDR2 ANQGSEA come from the germline V gene. The J segment lost 5 bases and the V segment lost 5 bases, leaving 12 bases of the junction unmatched. CDR3 sequence: CSVPSRTRYHNEQFF. The DNA for the CDR3 is TGCAGCGTTCCTTCAAGGACTAGATATCACAATGAGCAGTTCTTC.

This chain connects TRBV7-2 to TRBJ2-1; 8 nucleotides line up with TRBD2. The germline CDR1 and CDR2 sequences are SGHTA and FQGNSA. This CDR3 has 17 amino acids. V was pared by 5 bases and J by 0 bases, with 9 bases of the junction left unmatched. The CDR3, as DNA: TGTGCCAGCAGCCCGGAGAGCGGGGGCAGCTCCTACAATGAGCAGTTCTTC. This codes for CASSPESGGSSYNEQFF. Variable domain in full (rest from reference TRBV7-2 and TRBJ2-1): GAGVSQSPSNKVTEKGKDVELRCDPISGHTALYWYRQSLGQGLEFLIYFQGNSAPDKSGLPSDRFSAERTGGSVSTLTIQRTQQEDSAVYLCASSPESGGSSYNEQFFGPGTRLTVL.

This clone was found a few times. The V call is TRBV13, the J call TRBJ1-2; 7 nucleotides align to TRBD1. The CDR3 runs to 17 residues. V lost 7 bases and J lost 0; bases outside the gene matches: 14. Germline CDR1 and CDR2: PRHDT and FYEKMQ (reference sequence). CDR3 coding DNA: TGTGCCAGCACCCAGCGGAGGGGGCGCGTTTCTAACTATGGCTACACCTTC. Translation: CASTQRRGRVSNYGYTF.

The chain carries TRBV7-2 and TRBJ2-2, with 10 bases that match TRBD1. Germline V lookup: CDR1 SGHTA, CDR2 FQGNSA. This CDR3 region has 17 residues. V dropped 5 bases and J dropped 4; count of bases not matched to a gene: 10. DNA for the CDR3: TGTGCCAGCAGCCCCCTCCCCGGGACAGGGGCCACCGGGGAGCTGTTTTTT. Its protein is CASSPLPGTGATGELFF.

The V gene is TRBV2, the J gene TRBJ1-5; 9 nucleotides align to TRBD1. The CDR3 is 15 amino acids. V lost 5 bases and J lost 4; bases outside the gene matches: 6. Germline V gene lookup returns CDR1 SNHLY and CDR2 FYNNEI. DNA of the CDR3: TGTGCCAGCAGTCTGACAGGGGGGGAGAATCAGCCCCAGCATTTT. This translates into CASSLTGGENQPQHF.

CDR3 bases: TGTGCCAGCGGCGGGGCCGGGACTTTTCGCTACGAGCAGTACTTC. This sequence encodes CASGGAGTFRYEQYF. The rearrangement uses TRBV7-2 and TRBJ2-7; D perhaps matches TRBD2 (6 bases). This CDR3 contains 15 residues. Germline V gene lookup returns CDR1 SGHTA and CDR2 FQGNSA. Trimming took 8 bases from V and 3 from J, leaving 20 bases between them.

The V and J genes are TRBV11-2 and TRBJ2-5; no clear D gene. V shed 1 base and J shed 4 bases, with 4 bases lying between them. From germline, CDR1 is SGHAT and CDR2 FQNNGV. CDR3 length: 12 amino acids. This CDR3 is CASSLAGETQYF. The DNA for the CDR3 is TGTGCCAGCAGCTTAGCGGGAGAGACCCAGTACTTC.

In regard to this clone: At one of its ends the junction is not consistent with the germline gene, which may arise from a read error. The chain is built from TRBV7-9 and TRBJ2-1; D is unclear. In germline, CDR1 is SEHNR, CDR2 FQNEAQ (reference sequence). This CDR3 is built from 13 residues. CDR3: CSSTQSSYNEQFF. DNA for the CDR3: TGTTCCAGCACACAGAGCTCCTACAATGAGCAGTTCTTC. Variable domain in full (rest from reference TRBV7-9 and TRBJ2-1): DTGVSQNPRHKITKRGQNVTFRCDPISEHNRLYWYRQTLGQGPEFLTYFQNEAQLEKSRLLSDRFSAERPKGSFSTLEIQRTEQGDSAMYLCSSTQSSYNEQFFGPGTRLTVL.

The chain carries TRBV6-6 and TRBJ2-5; 8 bases line up with TRBD2. With the DNA end fitting TRBJ2-7 better, the J assignment may be wrong. The CDR3 is 13 amino acids. Germline V gives CDR1 MNHNY, CDR2 SVGAGI (reference sequence). CDR3 nucleotides: TGTGCCAGCAGTTTAGCGGGGAGCTACGAGCAGTACTTC. Protein: CASSLAGSYEQYF.

The chain couples TRBV19 to TRBJ2-7, with no clear D. V was pared by 8 bases and J by 5 bases, with 13 bases between. The CDR3 length is 12 residues. CDR1 LNHDA and CDR2 SQIVND come from the germline V gene (reference sequence). CDR3 DNA: TGTGCCAGTTCCGGAAGACTCAACGAGCAGTACTTC. Its translation: CASSGRLNEQYF. Full variable domain (missing parts from reference TRBV19 and TRBJ2-7): DGGITQSPKYLFRKEGQNVTLSCEQNLNHDAMYWYRQDPGQGLRLIYYSQIVNDFQKGDIAEGYSVSREKKESFPLTVTSAQKNPTAFYLCASSGRLNEQYFGPGTRLTVT.

The count of this clone is one. The chain recombines TRBV4-2 with TRBJ2-7; tentative D call: TRBD2 (5 bases). The germline gives CDR1 LGHNA, CDR2 YNFKEQ. The CDR3 is 16 amino acids. Trimming pared 0 bases from V and 0 bases from J, leaving 12 bases between. The CDR3 is CASSQESSGGSYEQYF. CDR3 nucleotides: TGTGCCAGCAGCCAAGAATCGAGCGGAGGCTCCTACGAGCAGTACTTC.

This chain connects TRBV18 to TRBJ1-2, with 7 bases that match TRBD1. CDR3 length: 14 residues. Germline trimming cut 2 bases from V and 3 bases from J; bases unmatched to any gene: 3. The germline V gene has CDR1 KGHSH and CDR2 LQKENI. CDR3 residues: CASSPTGEYYGYTF. The CDR3 DNA follows: TGTGCCAGCTCACCAACAGGGGAATACTATGGCTACACCTTC.

The chain uses TRBV28 and TRBJ1-1; D perhaps matches TRBD1 (6 bases). Germline V CDR1 and CDR2: MDHEN, SYDVKM. Trimming shortened V by 9 bases and J by 5 bases, and 16 bases separated the two germline ends. The CDR3 is 13 amino acids. CDR3 coding DNA: TGTGCCAGTATGACAGGCCCATTTACTGAAGCTTTCTTT. Translation gives CASMTGPFTEAFF.

In DNA, the CDR3 is TGTGCCAGCTCGCCTATCGGGAGTATGAACACTGAAGCTTTCTTT. As protein: CASSPIGSMNTEAFF. This chain links TRBV18 with TRBJ1-1; D gene ambiguous. The V and J ends lost 6 bases and 0 bases respectively, with 14 bases between them. The length of the CDR3 is 15 residues. Germline CDR1 reads KGHSH; CDR2 reads LQKENI.

The J gene is TRBJ1-1, the V gene TRBV9; 9 positions agree with TRBD1. Germline V CDR1 and CDR2: SGDLS, YYNGEE. The CDR3 covers 16 residues. V shed 0 bases and J 4 bases; nucleotides not matched to a gene: 7. The CDR3 DNA sequence: TGTGCCAGCAGCGTAGAGAGGGGACAGGGAACCACTGAAGCTTTCTTT. It encodes CASSVERGQGTTEAFF.

V gene TRBV6-5 combines with J gene TRBJ1-5; 7 bases agree with TRBD1. CDR1 is MNHEY, CDR2 SVGAGI, per germline. This CDR3 has 15 residues. V was clipped by 5 bases and J by 3 bases; unmatched bases: 7. The CDR3 sequence: CASSPGTALNQPQHF. CDR3 nucleotide sequence: TGTGCCAGCAGTCCCGGGACAGCCCTCAATCAGCCCCAGCATTTT.

The V gene is TRBV28, the J gene TRBJ1-1; TRBD1 might be the D (5 bases). Germline V gene sequence: CDR1 MDHEN, CDR2 SYDVKM. V was clipped by 2 bases and J by 5 bases, with 9 bases between them. The CDR3 has 13 residues. CDR3 DNA sequence: TGTGCCAGCAGTTTAGGGGGAGGTACTGAAGCTTTCTTT. Its translation is CASSLGGGTEAFF.

This clone was found once. The V and J genes are TRBV27 and TRBJ2-1; 8 positions match TRBD1. V gave up 5 bases and J gave up 9 bases; unmatched junction bases: 6. The germline V gene encodes CDR1 MNHEY and CDR2 SMNVEV (reference sequence). The CDR3 loop spans 13 amino acids. DNA of the CDR3: TGTGCCAGCAGTATCAGGGGGCGGGGTGAGCAGTTCTTC. Translating gives CASSIRGRGEQFF.

This clone was detected only a few times. This rearrangement joins TRBV7-2 to TRBJ2-1; the match to TRBD2 covers 8 bases. The CDR3 length is 16 residues. V lost 1 base and J lost 4; bases outside the gene matches: 6. Germline CDR1 reads SGHTA; CDR2 reads FQGNSA. Here the CDR3 reads CASSLGLAGRYNEQFF. CDR3 nucleotides: TGTGCCAGCAGCTTAGGGCTAGCGGGCCGATACAATGAGCAGTTCTTC.

The gene calls are TRBV7-9 and TRBJ2-2, with D possibly matching TRBD1 (7 bases). Trimming removed 7 bases at V and 3 bases at J, with 18 bases between. Germline CDR1 SEHNR, CDR2 FQNEAQ (reference sequence). The CDR3 covers 16 residues. This CDR3 is CASTPSGGLDTGELFF. For the CDR3, the DNA is TGTGCCAGCACACCTTCAGGGGGGTTGGACACCGGGGAGCTGTTTTTT.

The rearrangement uses TRBV7-9 and TRBJ1-2; 10 bases map to TRBD1. The CDR3 consists of 17 residues. The ends lost 0 bases at V and 8 bases at J; junction bases unmatched: 12. Germline CDR1 is SEHNR and CDR2 is FQNEAQ (reference sequence). The CDR3 DNA reads TGTGCCAGCAGCTTAGCCGGGACAGGGGCGCAAAGCAGGGGCTACACCTTC. It codes for CASSLAGTGAQSRGYTF.

The chain employs TRBV5-4 and TRBJ1-2, with 11 bases identical to TRBD1. Germline V gene sequence: CDR1 SGHNT, CDR2 YYREEE (reference sequence). This CDR3 is 17 amino acids long. After removal of 4 bases from V and 2 bases from J, the junction contained 10 bases not matched to a gene. CDR3 DNA: TGTGCCAGCAGCCTAGGACAGGGGGCGCGGACGAACTATGGCTACACCTTC. This encodes CASSLGQGARTNYGYTF.

V usage is TRBV7-9 and J usage is TRBJ2-7, with TRBD2 identical over 8 bases. The CDR3 contains 16 residues. The V gene end was trimmed by 1 base and the J gene end by 5 bases; junction bases not matched to a gene: 10. The germline CDR1 and CDR2 sequences are SEHNR and FQNEAQ (reference sequence). The CDR3 DNA follows: TGTGCCAGCAGCTTAGAGAGATTCGGGAGGGCCGACGAGCAGTACTTC. Amino acids: CASSLERFGRADEQYF.

The chain uses TRBV30 and TRBJ2-2, with a tentative D call TRBD1 (6 bases). The V end lost 1 base, the J end lost 2 bases, and 8 bases lay between the germline ends. Germline V gene sequence: CDR1 GTSNPN, CDR2 SVGIG (reference sequence). This CDR3 has 14 amino acids. The CDR3 protein is CAWSGQDNTGELFF. DNA for the CDR3: TGTGCCTGGAGTGGACAGGATAACACCGGGGAGCTGTTTTTT.